These T cell receptor beta chains were read from a single sample in a study of shared clonotypes between healthy human individuals. Produced via immunoSEQ multiplex PCR; TCRdb's table is partial and in-frame only. The sample lists 500,000 or so clones; roughly 95% were seen once. The sequenced material came from naive CD4+ T cells sorted from blood. The receptors stem from a woman in her 30s in good health. Both conserved end residues are part of each CDR3. D genes are given only for firm matches. The listing skips clone size in some rows; elsewhere it reads once, few, many or a size class.

V	D	size	J	DNA	CDR3
TRBV6-5	NA	NA	TRBJ1-1	TGTGCCAGCAGTTACTGGGGTGAAGCTTTCTTT	CASSYWGEAFF
TRBV11-2	TRBD2	NA	TRBJ2-1	TGTGCCAGCAGCTCATGGGGAGCGGGAAGCTACAATGAGCAGTTCTTC	CASSSWGAGSYNEQFF
TRBV25-1	NA	NA	TRBJ2-5	TGTGCCAGCAGTGAATTCAGGAGAGAGACCCAGTACTTC	CASSEFRRETQYF
TRBV9	NA	once	TRBJ2-2	TGTGCCAGCAGCGCGGGACTTAAGAACACCGGGGAGCTGTTTTTT	CASSAGLKNTGELFF
TRBV5-5	NA	NA	TRBJ2-7	TGTGCCAGCAGCTTGGACAGCACTTACGAGCAGTACTTC	CASSLDSTYEQYF
TRBV19	NA	NA	TRBJ1-5	TGTGCCAGTGGGGGAGGGGCGCAGGGTCAGCCCCAGCATTTT	CASGGGAQGQPQHF
TRBV25-1	NA	NA	TRBJ1-1	TGTGCCAGCAGTGAACTTACAGGGGAAGCTTTCTTT	CASSELTGEAFF
TRBV18	NA	NA	TRBJ1-2	TGTGCCAGCTCACCAGGGCAGAACTATGGCTACACCTTC	CASSPGQNYGYTF
TRBV2	TRBD1	NA	TRBJ2-1	TGTGCCAGCAGTGAATGGGTAGGGGGCGATGAGCAGTTCTTC	CASSEWVGGDEQFF
TRBV28	NA	NA	TRBJ1-4	TGTGCCAGCAGTTTTTCGCAGGGTCCTGAAAAACTGTTTTTT	CASSFSQGPEKLFF
TRBV7-2	TRBD1	once	TRBJ2-5	TGTGCCAGCAGCTTAGGGAAGGGGACAGGGAATCGGGGAGAGACCCAGTACTTC	CASSLGKGTGNRGETQYF
TRBV5-1	NA	NA	TRBJ2-7	TGCGCCAGCAGCTTGGGCGGAAACTCCTACGAGCAGTACTTC	CASSLGGNSYEQYF
TRBV5-4	NA	NA	TRBJ2-7	TGTGCCAGCAGCTTGGATCAGCGGTCCTACGAGCAGTACTTC	CASSLDQRSYEQYF
TRBV28	TRBD2	NA	TRBJ2-3	TGTGCCAGCAGTTTAAGCGGGGAGCCGGATACGCAGTATTTT	CASSLSGEPDTQYF
TRBV28	NA	once	TRBJ1-2	TGTGCCAGCAGTTTCGGGGGAGATGGCTACACCTTC	CASSFGGDGYTF
TRBV29-1	NA	NA	TRBJ2-7	TGCAGCGTCCGAAGGGGGACGACTGTAGAGGTCTACGAGCAGTACTTC	CSVRRGTTVEVYEQYF
TRBV21-1	NA	NA	TRBJ2-1	TGTGCCAGCAGCAACGGGACTCCTTACAATGAGCAGTTCTTC	CASSNGTPYNEQFF
TRBV5-1	NA	NA	TRBJ2-2	TGCGCCAGCAGGCCCAATACCGGGACCCCGTCGTCAGGGGAGCTGTTTTTT	CASRPNTGTPSSGELFF
TRBV5-4	NA	NA	TRBJ1-1	TGTGCCAGCAGCCTGGGACGGAAGAACACTGAAGCTTTCTTT	CASSLGRKNTEAFF
TRBV7-3	NA	NA	TRBJ1-5	TGTGCCAGTCTACGGCCAGCCCATCAGCCCCAGCATTTT	CASLRPAHQPQHF
TRBV2	NA	NA	TRBJ2-1	TGTGCCAGCACAGCGGACAATGAGCAGTTCTTC	CASTADNEQFF
TRBV19	TRBD1	NA	TRBJ1-2	TGTGCCAGTAGTACCTCGACAGGGGGCCTTTTCAACTATGGCTACACCTTC	CASSTSTGGLFNYGYTF
TRBV7-7	TRBD1	NA	TRBJ2-7	TGTGCCAGCAGAAGCGGACAGGGGACTTCCTACGAGCAGTACTTC	CASRSGQGTSYEQYF
TRBV5-5	NA	once	TRBJ1-3	TGTGCCAGCAGCAGGGTTATCTCTGGAAACACCATATATTTT	CASSRVISGNTIYF
TRBV10-3	NA	once	TRBJ2-3	TGTGCCTCGCGAGGAGGGCCAGATACGCAGTATTTT	CASRGGPDTQYF
TRBV7-2	TRBD2	NA	TRBJ2-5	TGTGCCAGCAGCTTAGTCGCGGGAGCGGGAGAGACCCAGTACTTC	CASSLVAGAGETQYF
TRBV2	NA	NA	TRBJ1-1	TGTGCCAGCCCCCGACAGGAGAACACTGAAGCTTTCTTT	CASPRQENTEAFF
TRBV30	NA	NA	TRBJ2-5	TGTGCCTGGAGTGGGGGACGGGAGACCCAGTACTTC	CAWSGGRETQYF
TRBV6-5	NA	NA	TRBJ2-2	TGTGCCAGCAGTTACTCACAGGTCAGAATGATCGGGGAGCTGTTTTTT	CASSYSQVRMIGELFF
TRBV5-1	TRBD2	NA	TRBJ2-1	TGCGCCAGCAGCCCCGGGACTAGCGCGCTAAAAGATGAGCAGTTCTTC	CASSPGTSALKDEQFF
TRBV18	NA	NA	TRBJ1-3	TGTGCCAGCTCACCGAGGACGGGGGTCCTCTCTGGAAACACCATATATTTT	CASSPRTGVLSGNTIYF
TRBV7-9	NA	NA	TRBJ2-7	TGTGCCAGCAGCTTAAGGGGTACCGTTACCTACGAGCAGTACTTC	CASSLRGTVTYEQYF
TRBV4-2	TRBD1	NA	TRBJ2-3	TGTGCCAGCAGCCCAGGACAGGGGTTGCAGTATTTT	CASSPGQGLQYF
TRBV28	TRBD1	NA	TRBJ2-7	TGTGCCAGCAGTTGGGGGACAGGGGCCTCCTACGAGCAGTACTTC	CASSWGTGASYEQYF
TRBV14	NA	NA	TRBJ1-2	TGTGCCAGCAGCCTGAACCTAGCCCTCAATGGCTACACCTTC	CASSLNLALNGYTF
TRBV12-5	TRBD2	NA	TRBJ2-3	TGTGCTAGTGGTTTGGGGACTAGCACCACAGATACGCAGTATTTT	CASGLGTSTTDTQYF
TRBV5-4	NA	NA	TRBJ2-1	TGTGCCAGCACCCTTGGGGGGGCTAGCGGCCTATCCTACAATGAGCAGTTCTTC	CASTLGGASGLSYNEQFF
TRBV6-5	NA	NA	TRBJ2-2	TGTGCCAGCAGTTACTTATCCGGGGCCGCCGGGGAGCTGTTTTTT	CASSYLSGAAGELFF
TRBV28	TRBD1	NA	TRBJ2-1	TGTGCCAGCATCTCAGGGGGCCCCTCCTACAATGAGCAGTTCTTC	CASISGGPSYNEQFF
TRBV19	NA	NA	TRBJ1-6	TGTGCCAGTAGTCCCAGGGAGAATTCACCCCTCCACTTT	CASSPRENSPLHF
TRBV18	NA	NA	TRBJ2-3	TGTGCCAGCTCACAACTCCCGCCAGGGGATCCAGATACGCAGTATTTT	CASSQLPPGDPDTQYF
TRBV4-1	NA	NA	TRBJ2-1	TGCGCCAGCAGCCATCCGTCGGACGTTTACAATGAGCAGTTCTTC	CASSHPSDVYNEQFF
TRBV5-4	NA	NA	TRBJ2-5	TGTGCCAGCAGCGCAACAGGGTACCAAGAGACCCAGTACTTC	CASSATGYQETQYF
TRBV7-9	NA	NA	TRBJ1-4	TGTGCCAGCAGCTTAGCTGGGGGGCGTCGAGAAAAACTGTTTTTT	CASSLAGGRREKLFF
TRBV19	NA	NA	TRBJ2-6	TGTGCCAGTAGCCGTCAGGGGCTTACCTCTGGGGCCAACGTCCTGACTTTC	CASSRQGLTSGANVLTF
TRBV18	NA	NA	TRBJ2-5	TGTGCCAGCTCACCACTTGACCAGCCTAGGGAGACCCAGTACTTC	CASSPLDQPRETQYF
TRBV19	NA	NA	TRBJ2-5	TGTGCCAGTAAAGACAGACACCATGGGACCCAGTACTTC	CASKDRHHGTQYF
TRBV20-1	NA	NA	TRBJ2-1	TGCAGTGCTGTCAGTCACAATGAGCAGTTCTTC	CSAVSHNEQFF
TRBV18	TRBD1	NA	TRBJ2-7	TGTGCCAGCTCACCACCGGGACAGGGCGAAGAGCAGTACTTC	CASSPPGQGEEQYF
TRBV28	TRBD1	NA	TRBJ1-4	TGTGCCAGCAGTTTCGTTGGGACAGGGCGTGAAAAACTGTTTTTT	CASSFVGTGREKLFF